Listed below are T cell receptor beta chains from one sample, sequenced in a study of shared clonotypes between healthy human individuals. This table comes from immunoSEQ multiplex PCR, and its TCRdb copy is limited to in-frame clones, with some not included. The sample lists about 960,000 clones, approximately 80% seen once, with about 1.5% in the top ten. The sequencing input was memory CD4+ T cells sorted from blood. The receptors come from a man between 18 and 29 years old in good health. Each CDR3 is given with its conserved first and last residue. The D gene is left open where the match is weak. The size field is filled for only some rows; it gives once, few, many or a size class.

d_gene	v_gene	j_gene	abundance	CDR3aa	CDR3nt
TRBD2	TRBV5-6	TRBJ2-3	many	CASSLVTSGGQGTQYF	TGTGCCAGCAGCTTGGTGACTAGCGGGGGACAGGGTACGCAGTATTTT
.	TRBV6-6	TRBJ2-7	.	CASSYPGQSYEQYF	TGTGCCAGCAGTTACCCAGGGCAGTCGTACGAGCAGTACTTC
TRBD2	TRBV5-5	TRBJ2-2	.	CASSLGASGRTGELFF	TGTGCCAGCAGCTTGGGGGCTAGCGGGCGAACCGGGGAGCTGTTTTTT
.	TRBV19	TRBJ2-7	few	CASSIVGTGVNEQYF	TGTGCCAGTAGTATAGTCGGCACGGGGGTGAACGAGCAGTACTTC
.	TRBV2	TRBJ1-1	.	CASSALGPNTEAFF	TGTGCCAGCAGTGCCCTGGGGCCGAACACTGAAGCTTTCTTT
TRBD1	TRBV5-6	TRBJ1-2	.	CASSLTGQGHGYTF	TGTGCCAGCAGCTTGACCGGACAGGGTCATGGCTACACCTTC
.	TRBV6-5	TRBJ1-2	few	CASSYASNYGYTF	TGTGCCAGCAGTTACGCGAGTAACTATGGCTACACCTTC
TRBD2	TRBV10-3	TRBJ2-1	.	CAISGGTSGYNEQFF	TGTGCCATCAGTGGAGGGACTAGCGGCTACAATGAGCAGTTCTTC
TRBD1	TRBV18	TRBJ1-4	.	CASSPGTGGKLFF	TGTGCCAGCTCACCAGGGACAGGGGGGAAACTGTTTTTT
TRBD2	TRBV18	TRBJ2-3	.	CASSFATSGSADTQYF	TGTGCCAGCTCATTCGCGACTAGCGGGAGCGCAGATACGCAGTATTTT
.	TRBV9	TRBJ2-5	.	CASSVDQGQETQYF	TGTGCCAGCAGCGTTGATCAGGGGCAAGAGACCCAGTACTTC
.	TRBV19	TRBJ1-5	.	CASSMALQGWENQPQHF	TGTGCCAGTAGTATGGCCCTACAGGGATGGGAGAATCAGCCCCAGCATTTT
TRBD1	TRBV9	TRBJ2-7	once	CASSVEDRGLHEQYF	TGTGCCAGCAGCGTAGAGGACAGGGGGCTCCACGAGCAGTACTTC
.	TRBV19	TRBJ1-5	.	CASSTKDSRGGRGSNQPQHF	TGTGCCAGTAGTACCAAGGACAGCAGGGGAGGTCGGGGTAGCAATCAGCCCCAGCATTTT
.	TRBV21-1	TRBJ2-2	.	CASSPSGQEGNTGELFF	TGTGCCAGCAGCCCCTCGGGACAGGAGGGGAACACCGGGGAGCTGTTTTTT
.	TRBV6-5	TRBJ2-3	.	CASSYSPGIHTDTQYF	TGTGCCAGCAGTTACTCTCCAGGGATACACACAGATACGCAGTATTTT
.	TRBV5-1	TRBJ2-7	.	CASSHEFLLSEQYF	TGCGCCAGCAGCCACGAATTTCTCCTCTCCGAGCAGTACTTC
.	TRBV18	TRBJ2-7	.	CASSPLLGRRGTYEQYF	TGTGCCAGCTCACCACTTTTGGGGCGGCGGGGCACCTACGAGCAGTACTTC
.	TRBV9	TRBJ1-6	.	CASSDRQVDNSPLHF	TGTGCCAGCAGCGACCGACAGGTAGATAATTCACCCCTCCACTTT
.	TRBV29-1	TRBJ1-2	.	CSVWENYGYTF	TGCAGCGTTTGGGAAAACTATGGCTACACCTTC
.	TRBV6-6	TRBJ2-7	.	CASNGGSYEQYF	TGTGCCAGCAATGGCGGTTCCTACGAGCAGTACTTC
.	TRBV5-6	TRBJ1-2	.	CASSLRVAYGGYTF	TGTGCCAGCAGCCTCAGGGTGGCCTACGGGGGCTACACCTTC
.	TRBV11-1	TRBJ1-3	few	CASKTHSGNTIYF	TGTGCCAGCAAGACGCACTCTGGAAACACCATATATTTT
.	TRBV11-3	TRBJ2-1	.	CASSLEGSNEQFF	TGTGCCAGCAGCTTAGAAGGCAGCAATGAGCAGTTCTTC
TRBD1	TRBV30	TRBJ2-1	.	CAWSVQGTGTYNEQFF	TGTGCCTGGAGTGTACAGGGGACAGGGACCTACAATGAGCAGTTCTTC
TRBD2	TRBV10-1	TRBJ2-3	once	CASSDFRLAGEGDTQYF	TGCGCCAGCAGTGATTTTAGACTAGCGGGGGAAGGAGATACGCAGTATTTT
.	TRBV5-1	TRBJ1-5	.	CASSLGHHGQPQHF	TGCGCCAGCAGCCTGGGACATCACGGGCAGCCCCAGCATTTT
.	TRBV7-9	TRBJ2-7	.	CASSTRGLTYEQYF	TGTGCCAGCAGTACCCGGGGGTTGACCTACGAGCAGTACTTC
.	TRBV5-1	TRBJ1-4	.	CASSVDNTATEKLFF	TGCGCCAGCAGCGTCGACAACACGGCTACTGAAAAACTGTTTTTT
.	TRBV7-2	TRBJ2-7	.	CASSTRGGSGTYEQYF	TGTGCCAGCAGCACTCGAGGCGGTTCGGGGACCTACGAGCAGTACTTC
.	TRBV30	TRBJ1-3	.	CAWSGREGNTIYF	TGTGCCTGGAGCGGCAGGGAAGGAAACACCATATATTTT
.	TRBV6-1	TRBJ1-5	.	CASSAQGIGANQPQHF	TGTGCCAGCAGTGCACAGGGAATTGGGGCCAATCAGCCCCAGCATTTT
.	TRBV5-4	TRBJ1-2	few	CASSLGPDGYTF	TGTGCCAGCAGCTTAGGCCCGGACGGCTACACCTTC
.	TRBV10-2	TRBJ2-1	.	CATETSRQFF	TGCGCCACCGAGACTAGTCGCCAGTTCTTC
.	TRBV7-2	TRBJ2-1	.	CAIGSQGPYGEQFF	TGTGCCATCGGCTCCCAAGGTCCTTACGGTGAGCAGTTCTTC
.	TRBV30	TRBJ1-2	.	CACTGQGNYGYTF	TGTGCCTGCACCGGGCAGGGTAACTATGGCTACACCTTC
.	TRBV18	TRBJ1-1	.	CASSPWQGNTEAFF	TGTGCCAGCTCACCCTGGCAGGGGAACACTGAAGCTTTCTTT
TRBD1	TRBV7-8	TRBJ2-3	.	CASTQGAGGRDTQYF	TGTGCCAGCACCCAGGGGGCAGGGGGAAGGGATACGCAGTATTTT